One sample yielded the 12 T cell receptor beta chains listed below, sequenced in a study of T cell responses to AZD1222 COVID-19 vaccine. The data were produced by immunoSEQ multiplex PCR, yet TCRdb's version contains in-frame clones alone and is incomplete. Of 100,000 to 150,000 clones in the sample, roughly nine tenths were seen once. The sequencing used peripheral blood, collected on day 0 of AZD1222 vaccination. Receptors were obtained from an adult in good health.

The rearrangement uses TRBV19 and TRBJ1-2, with TRBD1 identical over 8 bases. The CDR3 contains 13 residues. In germline, CDR1 is LNHDA, CDR2 SQIVND (reference sequence). The trim removed 6 bases at V and 0 bases at J, leaving 0 bases unmatched. In DNA, the CDR3 is TGTGCCAGTAGACAGGGGGCTAACTATGGCTACACCTTC. As protein: CASRQGANYGYTF. Combining the CDR3 with reference TRBV19 and TRBJ1-2 gives the whole variable domain DGGITQSPKYLFRKEGQNVTLSCEQNLNHDAMYWYRQDPGQGLRLIYYSQIVNDFQKGDIAEGYSVSREKKESFPLTVTSAQKNPTAFYLCASRQGANYGYTFGSGTRLTVV.

This chain connects TRBV4-2 to TRBJ1-1; unclear D gene. The CDR3 loop spans 14 amino acids. Deletions cut 0 bases from V and 5 bases from J, with 10 bases between. Germline-derived CDR1 and CDR2 are LGHNA and YNFKEQ. CDR3 DNA: TGTGCCAGCAGCCAAGAAGGCGTGGGGACTGAAGCTTTCTTT. As protein: CASSQEGVGTEAFF.

The V gene is TRBV14, the J gene TRBJ1-1; maybe TRBD1 (5 bases). The germline V gene has CDR1 SGHDN and CDR2 FVKESK. V shed 0 bases and J shed 11 bases, with 16 bases lying between them. This CDR3 region has 14 residues. This CDR3 reads CASSQDQGYSQAFF. DNA for the CDR3: TGTGCCAGCAGCCAAGACCAGGGCTACTCTCAGGCTTTCTTT. Using reference TRBV14 and TRBJ1-1 for the parts outside the CDR3, the full variable domain is EAGVTQFPSHSVIEKGQTVTLRCDPISGHDNLYWYRRVMGKEIKFLLHFVKESKQDESGMPNNRFLAERTGGTYSTLKVQPAELEDSGVYFCASSQDQGYSQAFFGQGTRLTVV.

The chain joins TRBV12-3 or TRBV12-4 to TRBJ1-5, with D perhaps TRBD1 (5 bases). The CDR3 has 13 residues. V was shortened by 9 bases and J by 1 base, with 10 bases between the two germline ends. The CDR3: CASCGGSNQPQHF. The DNA of the CDR3 is TGTGCCAGTTGTGGGGGGAGCAATCAGCCCCAGCATTTT.

This chain connects TRBV6-2 or TRBV6-3 to TRBJ1-6; unclear D gene. The CDR3 runs to 14 residues. The ends were cut back, 0 bases at V and 7 bases at J, with 7 bases in the middle. CDR1 MNHEY and CDR2 SVGEGT come from the germline V gene. CDR3 sequence reads: CASSYSVDNSPLHF. The CDR3 DNA reads as TGTGCCAGCAGTTACTCAGTCGACAATTCACCCCTCCACTTT.

This chain links TRBV7-2 with TRBJ1-2; D might be TRBD1 (5 bases). The germline CDR1 and CDR2 sequences are SGHTA and FQGNSA. The V and J ends lost 0 bases and 5 bases respectively, with 7 bases between them. The CDR3 sequence is 13 residues long. The chain's CDR3 is CASSLAGAYGYTF. DNA of the CDR3: TGTGCCAGCAGCTTAGCAGGGGCATATGGCTACACCTTC.

This chain links TRBV7-3 with TRBJ2-7; weak D call: TRBD1 (6 bases). V was cut by 5 bases and J by 4 bases, with 18 bases left in between. Germline CDR1 SGHTA, CDR2 FQGTGA. This CDR3 has 15 amino acids. CDR3 sequence: CASSQSVAGAYEQYF. DNA of the CDR3: TGTGCCAGCAGCCAGAGCGTTGCAGGGGCGTACGAGCAGTACTTC.

This clone was seen more than once but under ten times. V and J are TRBV19 and TRBJ1-4, with D possibly matching TRBD1 (5 bases). Germline assignment: CDR1 LNHDA and CDR2 SQIVND (reference sequence). The CDR3 runs 13 residues. Trimming stripped 4 bases from V and 12 bases from J, with 15 bases between. The CDR3 protein is CASSRRQNRELFF. As DNA, the CDR3 is TGTGCCAGTAGTAGGAGACAGAACCGGGAACTGTTTTTT.

DNA of the CDR3: TGCGCCAGCAGCCAAGAATGGGGGGGCGTCGGCAATCAGCCCCAGCATTTT. It specifies CASSQEWGGVGNQPQHF. J is TRBJ1-5 and V is TRBV4-1, with D possibly being TRBD1 (6 bases). The V gene lost 0 bases and the J gene lost 2 bases, with 14 bases spanning the gap. The CDR3 is made up of 17 amino acids. Per the germline V gene, CDR1 is MGHRA and CDR2 is YSYEKL.

The chain recombines TRBV29-1 with TRBJ2-1, with TRBD2 matching 12 bases. V shed 2 bases and J 8 bases; nucleotides not matched to a gene: 10. Germline V CDR1 and CDR2: SQVTM, ANQGSEA. The CDR3 covers 16 residues. The CDR3 nucleotides read TGCAGCGTTGAAACCCCGACTAGCGGGAGAGTCGATGAGCAGTTCTTC. Encoded protein: CSVETPTSGRVDEQFF.

This clone was observed once. The chain recombines TRBV27 with TRBJ2-4; TRBD1 aligns across 8 bases. After removal of 6 bases from V and 1 base from J, the junction contained 11 bases not matched to a gene. The CDR3 has 17 residues. Germline assignment: CDR1 MNHEY and CDR2 SMNVEV (reference sequence). CDR3 sequence reads: CASSRRGQGMAKNIQYF. The CDR3 nucleotides read TGTGCCAGCAGCCGCCGAGGACAGGGTATGGCCAAAAACATTCAGTACTTC.

This clone was counted once. The V gene is TRBV19, the J gene TRBJ2-7; possibly TRBD2 for D (5 bases). From germline, CDR1 is LNHDA and CDR2 SQIVND (reference sequence). The V end lost 2 bases, the J end lost 3 bases, and 14 bases lay between the germline ends. The CDR3 is 15 amino acids. For the CDR3, the DNA is TGTGCCAGTAGTATATTAGACGGGAAACTCTACGAGCAGTACTTC. Encoded protein: CASSILDGKLYEQYF.